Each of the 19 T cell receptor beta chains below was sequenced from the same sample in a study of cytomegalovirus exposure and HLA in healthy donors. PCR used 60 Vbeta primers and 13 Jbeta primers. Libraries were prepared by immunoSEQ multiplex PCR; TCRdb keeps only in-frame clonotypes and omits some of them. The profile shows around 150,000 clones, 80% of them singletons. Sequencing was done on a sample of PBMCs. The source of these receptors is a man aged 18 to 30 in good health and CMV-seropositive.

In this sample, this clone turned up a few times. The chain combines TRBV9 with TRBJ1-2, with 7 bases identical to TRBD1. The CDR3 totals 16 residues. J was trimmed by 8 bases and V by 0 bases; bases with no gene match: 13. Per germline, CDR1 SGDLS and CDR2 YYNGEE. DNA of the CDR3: TGTGCCAGCAGCGTAGAGGCGACAGGGAGGTTCTGGGGCTACACCTTC. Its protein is CASSVEATGRFWGYTF.

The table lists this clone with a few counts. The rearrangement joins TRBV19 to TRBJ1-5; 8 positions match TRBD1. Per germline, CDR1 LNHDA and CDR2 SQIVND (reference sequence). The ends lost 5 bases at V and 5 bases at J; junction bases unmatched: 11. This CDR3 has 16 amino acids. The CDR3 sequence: CASSQSGTGLYQPQHF. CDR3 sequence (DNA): TGTGCCAGTAGTCAATCCGGGACAGGTCTGTATCAGCCCCAGCATTTT.

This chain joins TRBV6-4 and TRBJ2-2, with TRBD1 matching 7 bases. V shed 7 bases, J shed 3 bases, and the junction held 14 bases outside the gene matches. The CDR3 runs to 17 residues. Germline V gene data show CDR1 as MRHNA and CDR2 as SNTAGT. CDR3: CASTGDSQSSDTGELFF. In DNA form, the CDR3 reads TGTGCCAGCACAGGGGACAGCCAAAGCTCCGACACCGGGGAGCTGTTTTTT.

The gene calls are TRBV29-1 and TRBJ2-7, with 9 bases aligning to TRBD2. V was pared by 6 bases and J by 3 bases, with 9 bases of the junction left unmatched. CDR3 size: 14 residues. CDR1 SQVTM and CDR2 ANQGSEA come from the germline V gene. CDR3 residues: CSVELSGGGYEQYF. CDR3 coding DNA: TGCAGCGTGGAACTTAGCGGGGGTGGCTACGAGCAGTACTTC.

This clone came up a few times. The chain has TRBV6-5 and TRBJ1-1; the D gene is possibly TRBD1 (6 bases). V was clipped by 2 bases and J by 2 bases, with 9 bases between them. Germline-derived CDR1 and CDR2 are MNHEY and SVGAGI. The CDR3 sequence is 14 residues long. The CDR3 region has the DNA TGTGCCAGCAGTTACACCAGGGGAAACACTGAAGCTTTCTTT. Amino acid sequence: CASSYTRGNTEAFF.

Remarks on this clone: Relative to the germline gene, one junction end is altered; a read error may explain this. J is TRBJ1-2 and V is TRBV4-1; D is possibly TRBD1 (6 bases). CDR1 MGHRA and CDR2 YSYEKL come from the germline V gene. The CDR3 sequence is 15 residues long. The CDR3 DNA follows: TGCGCCAGCAGCCAAGTACAGGGCCTTAACCATGGCTACACCTTC. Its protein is CASSQVQGLNHGYTF.

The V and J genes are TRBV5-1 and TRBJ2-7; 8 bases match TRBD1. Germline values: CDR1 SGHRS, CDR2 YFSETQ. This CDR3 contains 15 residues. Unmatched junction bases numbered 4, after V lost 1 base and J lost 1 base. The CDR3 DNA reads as TGCGCCAGCAGCTTGCTGCAGGGGGCTTCCTACGAGCAGTACTTC. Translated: CASSLLQGASYEQYF.

Written as DNA, the CDR3 is TGTGCCAGCAGCTTATACGGCAATGAGCAGTTCTTC. Amino acid sequence: CASSLYGNEQFF. The chain links TRBV11-2 to TRBJ2-1; D call uncertain. CDR3 length equals 12 residues. Germline CDR1 reads SGHAT; CDR2 reads FQNNGV. V shed 2 bases and J shed 6 bases, with 5 bases lying between them.

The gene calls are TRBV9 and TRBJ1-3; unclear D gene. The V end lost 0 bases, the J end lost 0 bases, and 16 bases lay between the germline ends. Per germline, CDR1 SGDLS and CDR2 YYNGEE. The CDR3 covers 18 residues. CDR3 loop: CASSVAGRGATSGNTIYF. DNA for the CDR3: TGTGCCAGCAGCGTAGCAGGACGGGGAGCTACCTCTGGAAACACCATATATTTT.

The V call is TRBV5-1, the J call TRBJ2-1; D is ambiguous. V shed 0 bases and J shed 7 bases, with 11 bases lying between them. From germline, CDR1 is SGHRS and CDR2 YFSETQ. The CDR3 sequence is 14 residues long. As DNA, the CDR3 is TGCGCCAGCAGCTTGGGCGGAATCCAAAATGAGCAGTTCTTC. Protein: CASSLGGIQNEQFF. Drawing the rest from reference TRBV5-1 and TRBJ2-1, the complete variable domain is KAGVTQTPRYLIKTRGQQVTLSCSPISGHRSVSWYQQTPGQGLQFLFEYFSETQRNKGNFPGRFSGRQFSNSRSEMNVSTLELGDSALYLCASSLGGIQNEQFFGPGTRLTVL.

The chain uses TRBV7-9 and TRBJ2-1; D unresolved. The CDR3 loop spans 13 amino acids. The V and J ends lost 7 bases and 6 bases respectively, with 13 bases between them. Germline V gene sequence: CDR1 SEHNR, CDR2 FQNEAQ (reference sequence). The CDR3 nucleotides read TGTGCCAGCAACTCGAGACTCTCCAATGAGCAGTTCTTC. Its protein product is CASNSRLSNEQFF.

The CDR3 DNA follows: TGTGCCAGCAGCTTGGTAGGGGGAACTGGGCCCCAGCATTTT. Protein product: CASSLVGGTGPQHF. V and J are TRBV5-8 and TRBJ1-5, with a weak D call TRBD1 (6 bases). This CDR3 is built from 14 residues. Germline CDR1 reads SGHTS; CDR2 reads YDEGEE. Trimming stripped 0 bases from V and 9 bases from J, with 13 bases between. Together with reference TRBV5-8 and TRBJ1-5, the CDR3 gives the full variable domain: EAGVTQSPTHLIKTRGQQATLRCSPISGHTSVYWYQQALGLGLQFLLWYDEGEERNRGNFPPRFSGRQFPNYSSELNVNALELEDSALYLCASSLVGGTGPQHFGDGTRLSIL.

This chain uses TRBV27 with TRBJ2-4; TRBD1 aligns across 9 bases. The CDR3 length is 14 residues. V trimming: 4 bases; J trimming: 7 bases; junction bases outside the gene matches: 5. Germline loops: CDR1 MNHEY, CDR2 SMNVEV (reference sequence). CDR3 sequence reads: CASSSQGARNIQYF. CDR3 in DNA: TGTGCCAGCAGTTCACAGGGGGCGCGGAACATTCAGTACTTC.

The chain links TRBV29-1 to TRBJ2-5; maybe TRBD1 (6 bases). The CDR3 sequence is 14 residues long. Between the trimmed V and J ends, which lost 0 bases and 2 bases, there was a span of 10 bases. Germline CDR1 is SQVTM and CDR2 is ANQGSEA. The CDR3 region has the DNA TGCAGCGTTGAAGAGACAGGTACTCAAGAGACCCAGTACTTC. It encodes CSVEETGTQETQYF.

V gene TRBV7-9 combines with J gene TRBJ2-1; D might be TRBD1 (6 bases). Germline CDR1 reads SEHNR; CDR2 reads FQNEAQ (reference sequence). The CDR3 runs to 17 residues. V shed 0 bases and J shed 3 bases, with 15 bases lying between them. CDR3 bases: TGTGCCAGCAGCTTAGCCCGGGACACCATCGTCTACAATGAGCAGTTCTTC. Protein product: CASSLARDTIVYNEQFF.

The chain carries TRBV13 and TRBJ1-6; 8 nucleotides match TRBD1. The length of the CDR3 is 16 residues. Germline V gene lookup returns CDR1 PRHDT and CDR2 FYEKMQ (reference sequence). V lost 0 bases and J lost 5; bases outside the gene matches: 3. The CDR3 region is CASSLGRTGNNSPLHF. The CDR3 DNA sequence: TGTGCCAGCAGCTTAGGACGGACAGGGAATAATTCACCCCTCCACTTT.

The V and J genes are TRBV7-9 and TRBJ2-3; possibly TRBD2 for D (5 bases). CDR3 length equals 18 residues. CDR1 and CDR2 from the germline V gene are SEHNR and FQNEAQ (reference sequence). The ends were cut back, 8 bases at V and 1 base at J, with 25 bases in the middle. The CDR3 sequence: CASPGNDLFLRGTDTQYF. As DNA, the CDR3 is TGTGCCAGCCCCGGGAACGACCTCTTTTTAAGAGGCACAGATACGCAGTATTTT.

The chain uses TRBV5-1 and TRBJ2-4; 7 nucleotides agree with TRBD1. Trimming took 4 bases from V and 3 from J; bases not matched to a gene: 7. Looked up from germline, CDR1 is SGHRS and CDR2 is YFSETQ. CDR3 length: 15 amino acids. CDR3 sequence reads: CASSPGQIGKNIQYF. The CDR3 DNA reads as TGCGCCAGCAGCCCGGGACAGATCGGCAAAAACATTCAGTACTTC.

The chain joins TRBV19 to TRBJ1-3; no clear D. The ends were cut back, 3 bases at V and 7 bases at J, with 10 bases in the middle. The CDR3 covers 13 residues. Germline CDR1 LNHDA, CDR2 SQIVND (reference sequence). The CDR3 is CASSIEGTNTIYF. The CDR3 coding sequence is TGTGCCAGTAGTATCGAGGGCACGAACACCATATATTTT.